The rows below give T cell receptor beta chains drawn from one sample of a study of cytomegalovirus exposure and HLA in healthy donors. The data were produced by immunoSEQ multiplex PCR, yet TCRdb's version contains in-frame clones alone and is incomplete. This table holds approximately 190,000 clones, approximately 79% found once. The sample taken for sequencing was PBMCs. These receptors were collected from a man aged 40-50 years in good health and CMV-seropositive. Each CDR3 is given with its conserved first and last residue. A D gene is named only where the DNA matches it firmly.

d_call j_call v_call cdr3_aa cdr3_nt
TRBD2 TRBJ2-1 TRBV19 CASSMRLAARLRNEQFF TGTGCCAGTAGTATGAGACTAGCGGCCAGGCTACGGAATGAGCAGTTCTTC
- TRBJ1-2 TRBV5-1 CASSLDIGPDYGYTF TGCGCCAGCAGCTTGGATATCGGTCCGGACTATGGCTACACCTTC
TRBD2 TRBJ2-2 TRBV7-2 CASSLGLAGIANTGELFF TGTGCCAGCAGCTTAGGACTAGCGGGGATAGCGAACACCGGGGAGCTGTTTTTT
- TRBJ1-5 TRBV30 CAWNGGENQPQHF TGTGCCTGGAATGGCGGGGAAAATCAGCCCCAGCATTTT
TRBD1 TRBJ1-6 TRBV28 CASSYDRVRNSPLHF TGTGCCAGCAGTTACGACAGGGTGAGGAATTCACCCCTCCACTTT
- TRBJ2-1 TRBV11-1 CASSRPGNEQFF TGTGCCAGCAGCCGTCCGGGCAATGAGCAGTTCTTC
TRBD2 TRBJ2-5 TRBV11-2 CASSRLARETQYF TGTGCCAGCAGCCGACTAGCGCGAGAGACCCAGTACTTC
TRBD1 TRBJ2-3 TRBV19 CASSPRTGAGDTQYF TGTGCCAGTAGTCCCAGGACAGGGGCCGGGGATACGCAGTATTTT
TRBD1 TRBJ2-7 TRBV5-1 CASSPGTGGAYSYEQYF TGCGCCAGCAGCCCCGGGACAGGGGGCGCCTACTCCTACGAGCAGTACTTC
- TRBJ1-2 TRBV6-5 CASSYSTDSYYGYTF TGTGCCAGCAGTTACTCTACGGACAGTTACTATGGCTACACCTTC
- TRBJ1-5 TRBV6-1 CASSEGQVLTSNQPQHF TGTGCCAGCAGTGAAGGACAGGTCCTAACCAGCAATCAGCCCCAGCATTTT
TRBD1 TRBJ2-7 TRBV19 CASSPGQGAYEQYF TGTGCCAGTAGTCCCGGACAGGGGGCCTACGAGCAGTACTTC
TRBD1 TRBJ2-7 TRBV28 CASSISGGYEQYF TGTGCCAGCAGTATTTCAGGGGGTTACGAGCAGTACTTC
- TRBJ2-5 TRBV7-7 CASSPSLARWAETQYF TGTGCTAGCAGCCCATCTCTAGCGAGGTGGGCAGAGACCCAGTACTTC
TRBD1 TRBJ2-5 TRBV14 CASSQEGWGQQETQYF TGTGCCAGCAGCCAAGAAGGGTGGGGACAGCAGGAGACCCAGTACTTC
- TRBJ1-5 TRBV4-1 CASSEGRGYSNQPQHF TGCGCCAGCAGCGAGGGCAGAGGTTATAGCAATCAGCCCCAGCATTTT